Below are 19 T cell receptor beta chains sequenced from a single sample in a study of blood T cell repertoires in COVID-19. Generated by immunoSEQ multiplex PCR, the TCRdb table keeps only in-frame clones and is missing some. The sample consists of around 420,000 clones, approximately 85% of them appearing once. Specimen: PBMCs or T cells enriched from blood (not recorded which). The receptors derive from a woman between 35 and 50 years old with acute COVID-19.

The gene calls are TRBV13 and TRBJ1-1, with 8 bases that match TRBD1. CDR3 length: 15 residues. J was trimmed by 4 bases and V by 4 bases; bases with no gene match: 8. Germline V gene lookup returns CDR1 PRHDT and CDR2 FYEKMQ (reference sequence). The CDR3 is CASSSHHRGSTEAFF. DNA of the CDR3: TGTGCCAGCAGCTCCCATCACAGGGGGAGCACTGAAGCTTTCTTT.

The chain recombines TRBV9 with TRBJ1-4, with TRBD1 matching 8 bases. The germline gives CDR1 SGDLS, CDR2 YYNGEE. This CDR3 comprises 15 residues. V shed 3 bases and J 6 bases; nucleotides not matched to a gene: 7. The CDR3 here is CASSESQGADEKLFF. The CDR3 bases are TGTGCCAGCAGCGAGAGCCAGGGGGCAGATGAAAAACTGTTTTTT.

This clone occurred a few times. The chain recombines TRBV18 with TRBJ2-3; TRBD2 aligns across 10 bases. Germline V gene sequence: CDR1 KGHSH, CDR2 LQKENI. With V trimmed by 3 bases and J by 3 bases, 3 bases remained unmatched. The CDR3 extends over 15 amino acids. The CDR3 DNA reads as TGTGCCAGCTCACCTTTGGGACTAGCGACAGATACGCAGTATTTT. Translated, it gives CASSPLGLATDTQYF.

The chain joins TRBV2 to TRBJ1-2; D is perhaps TRBD1 (6 bases). V shed 2 bases and J shed 8 bases, with 9 bases lying between them. The CDR3 length is 12 residues. The germline V gene encodes CDR1 SNHLY and CDR2 FYNNEI. CDR3 DNA sequence: TGTGCCAGCAGTGAAACAGGGCAGGGCTACACCTTC. This sequence encodes CASSETGQGYTF.

This chain connects TRBV24-1 to TRBJ2-2, with 8 bases fitting TRBD1. Trimming cost V 4 bases and J 5 bases; bases outside gene matches: 5. In germline, CDR1 is KGHDR, CDR2 SFDVKD. This CDR3 region has 15 residues. CDR3 nucleotides: TGTGCCACCAGTGACACCGGGACAGGTACCGGGGAGCTGTTTTTT. Translated: CATSDTGTGTGELFF.

This clone was counted once. V and J are TRBV19 and TRBJ2-2, with D maybe TRBD1 (6 bases). Germline loops: CDR1 LNHDA, CDR2 SQIVND (reference sequence). Deletions cut 7 bases from V and 5 bases from J, with 11 bases between. This CDR3 has 13 amino acids. The CDR3, as DNA: TGTGCCAGTACAACAGGGCTGACCGGGGAGCTGTTTTTT. Protein product: CASTTGLTGELFF.

The chain combines TRBV19 with TRBJ1-2; TRBD1 might be the D (5 bases). The germline V gene encodes CDR1 LNHDA and CDR2 SQIVND (reference sequence). The CDR3 runs to 17 residues. Trimming removed 1 base from V and 4 bases from J, with 19 bases in between. The CDR3 here is CASSIAGGVADLYGYTF. In DNA form, the CDR3 reads TGTGCCAGTAGTATAGCCGGGGGTGTGGCAGATCTCTATGGCTACACCTTC. The full variable domain, its missing parts supplied by reference TRBV19 and TRBJ1-2, is DGGITQSPKYLFRKEGQNVTLSCEQNLNHDAMYWYRQDPGQGLRLIYYSQIVNDFQKGDIAEGYSVSREKKESFPLTVTSAQKNPTAFYLCASSIAGGVADLYGYTFGSGTRLTVV.

This clone was recorded only once. The chain recombines TRBV3-1 (or the pseudogene TRBV3-2) with TRBJ2-2; D perhaps matches TRBD1 (7 bases). The CDR3 spans 14 residues. Germline CDR1 and CDR2: LGHDT and YNNKEL (reference sequence). V gave up 4 bases and J gave up 9 bases, with 15 bases separating them. The CDR3 loop reads CASSRLDRVRELFF. CDR3 in DNA: TGTGCCAGCAGCCGACTAGACAGGGTGAGGGAGCTGTTTTTT.

The chain employs TRBV12-3 or TRBV12-4 and TRBJ1-6; tentatively, D is TRBD1 (5 bases). Trimming removed 3 bases at V and 7 bases at J, with 7 bases between. This CDR3 comprises 13 residues. The CDR3: CASSLEGNSPLHF. CDR3 DNA sequence: TGTGCCAGCAGTTTGGAGGGGAATTCACCCCTCCACTTT.

This sequence joins TRBV18 and TRBJ2-4, with unresolved D. The CDR3 extends over 14 amino acids. Germline CDR1 KGHSH, CDR2 LQKENI. Between the trimmed V and J ends, which lost 1 base and 8 bases, there was a span of 12 bases. Written as DNA, the CDR3 is TGTGCCAGCTCACCACGGAGCGAAGATGACATTCAGTACTTC. Protein product: CASSPRSEDDIQYF.

The rearrangement joins TRBV30 to TRBJ1-1; D gene ambiguous. The CDR3 is made up of 14 amino acids. The V and J ends lost 0 bases and 0 bases respectively, with 8 bases between them. In germline, CDR1 is GTSNPN, CDR2 SVGIG (reference sequence). The CDR3: CAWSVLSVNTEAFF. Here the CDR3 DNA reads TGTGCCTGGAGTGTACTGTCGGTGAACACTGAAGCTTTCTTT.

V gene TRBV19 combines with J gene TRBJ1-3; TRBD1 matches at 10 bases. This CDR3 comprises 16 residues. Trimming removed 5 bases from V and 9 bases from J; junction bases left unmatched: 13. Germline V gene lookup returns CDR1 LNHDA and CDR2 SQIVND (reference sequence). The CDR3 reads CASSPGDRGFSGTIYF. The CDR3 DNA reads TGTGCCAGTAGTCCCGGGGACAGGGGATTTTCAGGCACCATATATTTT.

This sequence joins TRBV6-5 and TRBJ2-1; no clear D gene. Germline V CDR1 and CDR2: MNHEY, SVGAGI. The CDR3 extends over 13 amino acids. Trimming pared 6 bases from V and 3 bases from J, leaving 9 bases between. The CDR3 region is CASSELIYNEQFF. CDR3 coding DNA: TGTGCCAGCAGCGAGCTCATCTACAATGAGCAGTTCTTC.

The V and J genes are TRBV2 and TRBJ2-1; the D is unclear. The V gene lost 5 bases and the J gene lost 0 bases, with 11 bases spanning the gap. The CDR3 covers 15 residues. Germline V gene sequence: CDR1 SNHLY, CDR2 FYNNEI. DNA for the CDR3: TGTGCCAGCAGTTACTTACGAAGCTCCTACAATGAGCAGTTCTTC. It yields the protein CASSYLRSSYNEQFF.

This CDR3 reads CASSFSAAGSAEQFF. The CDR3 nucleotides read TGTGCCAGCAGCTTTAGTGCTGCAGGGTCGGCTGAGCAGTTCTTC. This chain uses TRBV7-9 with TRBJ2-1, with a possible D match to TRBD1 (5 bases). This CDR3 has 15 residues. Between the trimmed V and J ends, which lost 3 bases and 9 bases, there was a span of 18 bases. CDR1 SEHNR and CDR2 FQNEAQ come from the germline V gene (reference sequence).

The chain couples TRBV7-9 to TRBJ1-1; D not certain. The CDR3 length is 14 residues. In germline, CDR1 is SEHNR, CDR2 FQNEAQ (reference sequence). V was trimmed by 3 bases and J by 1 base, leaving 9 bases between them. The CDR3 coding sequence is TGTGCCAGCAGCTTCTCCCCAGGGAACACTGAAGCTTTCTTT. Protein: CASSFSPGNTEAFF.

The V gene is TRBV15, the J gene TRBJ1-2; weak D call: TRBD1 (6 bases). The CDR3 extends over 14 amino acids. V lost 5 bases, J lost 4 bases, and 14 bases lay in between. Looked up from germline, CDR1 is LNHNV and CDR2 is YYDKDF (reference sequence). The CDR3 sequence is CATSQGGEFYGYTF. CDR3 sequence (DNA): TGTGCCACCAGCCAAGGGGGTGAATTCTATGGCTACACCTTC.

The V and J genes are TRBV11-2 and TRBJ2-3, with 9 bases aligning to TRBD2. The CDR3 length is 13 residues. CDR1 is SGHAT, CDR2 FQNNGV, per germline. The V and J ends lost 6 bases and 5 bases, in that order; junction bases with no gene match: 3. CDR3 bases: TGTGCCAGCAGTAGCGGGGGCGTAGATACGCAGTATTTT. Translation gives CASSSGGVDTQYF.

The chain employs TRBV18 and TRBJ1-1; D may be TRBD1 (6 bases). Germline V gene sequence: CDR1 KGHSH, CDR2 LQKENI. The CDR3 extends over 15 amino acids. The ends were cut back, 0 bases at V and 4 bases at J, with 12 bases in the middle. CDR3 in DNA: TGTGCCAGCTCACCACCAGACAGGTATTTCACTGAAGCTTTCTTT. Encoded protein: CASSPPDRYFTEAFF.